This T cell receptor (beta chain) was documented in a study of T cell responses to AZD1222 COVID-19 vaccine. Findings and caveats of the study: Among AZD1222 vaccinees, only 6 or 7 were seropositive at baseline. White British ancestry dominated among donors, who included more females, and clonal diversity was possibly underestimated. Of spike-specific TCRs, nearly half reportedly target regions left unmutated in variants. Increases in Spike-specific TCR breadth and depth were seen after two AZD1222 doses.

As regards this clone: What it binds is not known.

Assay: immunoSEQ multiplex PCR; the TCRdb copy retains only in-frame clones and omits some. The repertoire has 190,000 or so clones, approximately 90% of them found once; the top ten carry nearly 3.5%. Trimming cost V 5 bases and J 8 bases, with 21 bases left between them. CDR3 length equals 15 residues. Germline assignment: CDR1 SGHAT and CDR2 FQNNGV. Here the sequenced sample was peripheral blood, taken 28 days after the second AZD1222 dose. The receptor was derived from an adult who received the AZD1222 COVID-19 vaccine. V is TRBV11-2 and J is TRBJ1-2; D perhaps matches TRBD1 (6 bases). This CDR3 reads CASSRVKDRPWGYTF. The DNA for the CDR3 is TGTGCCAGCAGCCGCGTTAAAGACAGGCCTTGGGGCTACACCTTC.